One and the same sample provided the 12 T cell receptor beta chains below, sequenced in a study of cytomegalovirus exposure and HLA in healthy donors. 13 Jbeta primers and 60 Vbeta primers were used for the PCR. Some clones are missing from TCRdb's copy, which holds only in-frame ones; the method was immunoSEQ multiplex PCR. Of roughly 130,000 clones in the sample, about 74% were seen once. Sequencing was carried out using PBMCs. The receptors here all came from a woman in her forties or fifties in good health and CMV-seropositive.

This chain joins TRBV11-1 and TRBJ2-7; 8 nucleotides agree with TRBD1. The CDR3 consists of 15 residues. The V gene end was trimmed by 1 base and the J gene end by 6 bases; junction bases not matched to a gene: 8. Germline lookup yields CDR1 SGHAT and CDR2 FQDESV (reference sequence). The CDR3: CASSLGFAGGSEQYF. Written as DNA, the CDR3 is TGTGCCAGCAGCTTAGGTTTTGCAGGGGGCTCCGAGCAGTACTTC.

The J gene is TRBJ2-2, the V gene TRBV9; D not certain. CDR1 is SGDLS, CDR2 YYNGEE, per germline. The CDR3 contains 16 residues. Trimming took off 4 bases at V and 4 bases at J, with 17 bases between the two ends. Here the CDR3 DNA reads TGTGCCAGCAGCCCCGCAGGCAGTGCAGCCACCGGGGAGCTGTTTTTT. Amino acids: CASSPAGSAATGELFF.

V gene TRBV19 combines with J gene TRBJ1-5; D remains unclear. With 5 bases removed from V and 5 bases from J, the gap between germline ends came to 19 bases. The CDR3 length is 16 residues. Germline CDR1 and CDR2: LNHDA and SQIVND (reference sequence). CDR3 protein: CASSRPRGVKDQPQHF. The CDR3 DNA follows: TGTGCCAGTAGTCGTCCCCGGGGAGTCAAGGATCAGCCCCAGCATTTT.

V and J are TRBV2 and TRBJ2-1; the D gene is possibly TRBD2 (7 bases). The CDR3 sequence is 14 residues long. V was shortened by 5 bases and J by 6 bases, with 14 bases between the two germline ends. CDR1 is SNHLY and CDR2 is FYNNEI in the germline V gene. The CDR3 sequence: CASSIRGAGNEQFF. The DNA of the CDR3 is TGTGCCAGCAGTATCCGGGGGGCTGGCAATGAGCAGTTCTTC.

A remark on this clone: This same CDR3 is encoded by further DNA sequences in the sample. V usage is TRBV19 and J usage is TRBJ2-5; 7 nucleotides match TRBD2. V gave up 4 bases and J gave up 5 bases; unmatched junction bases: 1. The length of the CDR3 is 12 residues. Germline V gives CDR1 LNHDA, CDR2 SQIVND (reference sequence). This CDR3 reads CASSTGGETQYF. CDR3 DNA: TGTGCCAGTAGTACGGGGGGTGAGACCCAGTACTTC.

The chain employs TRBV2 and TRBJ2-3; unclear D gene. V dropped 3 bases and J dropped 4 bases, with 8 bases sitting between them. Germline V CDR1 and CDR2: SNHLY, FYNNEI. The CDR3 spans 13 residues. CDR3 in amino acids: CASSDVSADTQYF. The CDR3, as DNA: TGTGCCAGCAGTGACGTGTCTGCAGATACGCAGTATTTT.

The chain has TRBV6-1 and TRBJ1-5; D is undetermined. The CDR3 extends over 13 amino acids. Germline-derived CDR1 and CDR2 are MNHNS and SASEGT. V shed 1 base and J shed 6 bases, with 7 bases lying between them. In nucleotides, the CDR3 is TGTGCCAGCAGTGAAGGGTATAGTCAGCCCCAGCATTTT. Translating it yields CASSEGYSQPQHF.

The chain combines TRBV5-1 with TRBJ2-1, with 8 bases fitting TRBD2. The trim removed 1 base at V and 3 bases at J, leaving 3 bases unmatched. CDR1 SGHRS and CDR2 YFSETQ come from the germline V gene. CDR3 length equals 15 residues. Written as DNA, the CDR3 is TGCGCCAGCAGCTTGAATCGGGGGGGCTACAATGAGCAGTTCTTC. Translating gives CASSLNRGGYNEQFF. Using reference TRBV5-1 and TRBJ2-1 for the parts outside the CDR3, the full variable domain is KAGVTQTPRYLIKTRGQQVTLSCSPISGHRSVSWYQQTPGQGLQFLFEYFSETQRNKGNFPGRFSGRQFSNSRSEMNVSTLELGDSALYLCASSLNRGGYNEQFFGPGTRLTVL.

The CDR3 spells CASSYSLGQGNTEAFF. In nucleotides, the CDR3 is TGTGCCAGCAGTTACTCGCTGGGACAGGGGAACACTGAAGCTTTCTTT. The chain links TRBV6-5 to TRBJ1-1; the match to TRBD1 covers 9 bases. J lost 1 base, V lost 0 bases, and 3 bases had no gene match. The germline V gene encodes CDR1 MNHEY and CDR2 SVGAGI. The CDR3 spans 16 residues.

V and J are TRBV27 and TRBJ1-3; TRBD1 agrees at 8 bases. Germline trimming cut 5 bases from V and 4 bases from J; bases unmatched to any gene: 7. The CDR3 loop spans 15 amino acids. Germline CDR1 and CDR2: MNHEY and SMNVEV (reference sequence). Written as DNA, the CDR3 is TGTGCCAGCAGTCCCCAGGGGGCGAAAGGAAACACCATATATTTT. The encoded protein is CASSPQGAKGNTIYF.

The gene calls are TRBV27 and TRBJ2-1; D gene ambiguous. V lost 3 bases and J lost 8, with 14 bases in between. The CDR3 has 14 amino acids. Germline lookup yields CDR1 MNHEY and CDR2 SMNVEV (reference sequence). The DNA for the CDR3 is TGTGCCAGCAGTTTGCCGTCCAAGTCGGATGAGCAGTTCTTC. This translates into CASSLPSKSDEQFF.

In its sample, this clone was seen a few times. The CDR3 reads CASSEVGQGLETQYF. CDR3 nucleotides: TGTGCCAGCAGTGAAGTGGGCCAGGGCCTCGAGACCCAGTACTTC. J is TRBJ2-5 and V is TRBV2; TRBD1 might be the D (5 bases). CDR1 is SNHLY, CDR2 FYNNEI, per germline. V lost 1 base and J lost 5, with 14 bases in between. This CDR3 has 15 residues.